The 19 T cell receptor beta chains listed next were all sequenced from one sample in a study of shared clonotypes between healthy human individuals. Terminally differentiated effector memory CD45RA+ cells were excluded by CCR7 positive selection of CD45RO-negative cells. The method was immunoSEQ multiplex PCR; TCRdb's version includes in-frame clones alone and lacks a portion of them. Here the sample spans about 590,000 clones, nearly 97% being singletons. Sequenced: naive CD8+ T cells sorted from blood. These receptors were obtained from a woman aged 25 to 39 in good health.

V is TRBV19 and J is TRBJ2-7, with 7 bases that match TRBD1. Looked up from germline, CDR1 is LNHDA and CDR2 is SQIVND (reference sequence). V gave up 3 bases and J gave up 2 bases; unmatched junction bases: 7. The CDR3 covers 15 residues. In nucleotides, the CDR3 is TGTGCCAGTAGTATCGATACAGGGGCCGCCTACGAGCAGTACTTC. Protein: CASSIDTGAAYEQYF.

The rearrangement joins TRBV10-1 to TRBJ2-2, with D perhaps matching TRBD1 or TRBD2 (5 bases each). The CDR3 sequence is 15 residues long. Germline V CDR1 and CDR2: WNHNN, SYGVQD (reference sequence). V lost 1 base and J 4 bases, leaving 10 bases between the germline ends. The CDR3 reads CASSEFSGSTGELFF. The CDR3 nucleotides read TGCGCCAGCAGTGAGTTTTCAGGGAGCACCGGGGAGCTGTTTTTT.

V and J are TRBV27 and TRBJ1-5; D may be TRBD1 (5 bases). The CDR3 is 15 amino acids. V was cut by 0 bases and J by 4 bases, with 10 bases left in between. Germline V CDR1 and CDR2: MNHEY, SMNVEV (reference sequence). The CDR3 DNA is TGTGCCAGCAGTTTATCCAGGGTAGTTAATCAGCCCCAGCATTTT. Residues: CASSLSRVVNQPQHF.

CDR3 region: CASSFSGGFEAFF. The DNA for the CDR3 is TGTGCCAGCAGTTTTTCAGGGGGCTTTGAAGCTTTCTTT. The rearrangement uses TRBV28 and TRBJ1-1; 8 nucleotides align to TRBD1. Trimming cost V 3 bases and J 7 bases; bases outside gene matches: 4. The CDR3 is 13 residues long. The germline V gene encodes CDR1 MDHEN and CDR2 SYDVKM. The full variable domain, with the rest looked up from reference TRBV28 and TRBJ1-1, is DVKVTQSSRYLVKRTGEKVFLECVQDMDHENMFWYRQDPGLGLRLIYFSYDVKMKEKGDIPEGYSVSREKKERFSLILESASTNQTSMYLCASSFSGGFEAFFGQGTRLTVV.

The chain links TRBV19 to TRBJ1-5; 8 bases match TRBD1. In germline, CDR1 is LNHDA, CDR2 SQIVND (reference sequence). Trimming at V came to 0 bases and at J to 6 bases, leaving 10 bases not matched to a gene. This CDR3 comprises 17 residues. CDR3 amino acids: CASSIDGSGGAGQPQHF. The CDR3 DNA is TGTGCCAGTAGTATAGACGGCTCAGGGGGCGCGGGTCAGCCCCAGCATTTT.

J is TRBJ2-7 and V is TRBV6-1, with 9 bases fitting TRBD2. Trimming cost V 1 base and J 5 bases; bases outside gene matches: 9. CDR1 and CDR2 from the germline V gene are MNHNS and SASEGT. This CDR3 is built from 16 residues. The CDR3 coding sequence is TGTGCCAGCAGTGAAGAAGGAGGCGGGAGGGCACACGAGCAGTACTTC. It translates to CASSEEGGGRAHEQYF.

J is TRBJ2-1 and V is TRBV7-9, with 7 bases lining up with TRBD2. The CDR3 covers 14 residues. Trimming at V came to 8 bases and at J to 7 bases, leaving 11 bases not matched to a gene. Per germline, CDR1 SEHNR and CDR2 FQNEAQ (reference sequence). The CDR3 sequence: CASFRGEGDNEQFF. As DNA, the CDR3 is TGTGCCAGCTTCCGGGGGGAGGGCGATAATGAGCAGTTCTTC.

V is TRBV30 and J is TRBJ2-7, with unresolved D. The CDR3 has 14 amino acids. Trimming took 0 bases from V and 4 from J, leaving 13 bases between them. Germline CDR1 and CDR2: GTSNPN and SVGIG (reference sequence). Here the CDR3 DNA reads TGTGCCTGGAGTGTACGTGGGTCCACGTACGAGCAGTACTTC. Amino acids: CAWSVRGSTYEQYF.

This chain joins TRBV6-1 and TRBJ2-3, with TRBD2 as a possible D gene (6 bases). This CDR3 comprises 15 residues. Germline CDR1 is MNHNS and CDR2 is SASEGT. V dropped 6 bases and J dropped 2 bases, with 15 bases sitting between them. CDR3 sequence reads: CASSLRDFTTDTQYF. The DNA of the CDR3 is TGTGCCAGCAGCCTTCGGGACTTCACCACAGATACGCAGTATTTT.

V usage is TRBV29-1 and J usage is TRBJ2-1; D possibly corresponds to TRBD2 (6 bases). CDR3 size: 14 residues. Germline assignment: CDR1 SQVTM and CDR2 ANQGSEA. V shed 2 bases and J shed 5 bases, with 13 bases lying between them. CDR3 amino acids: CSVESRRGDNEQFF. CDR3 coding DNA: TGCAGCGTTGAAAGTCGGAGGGGAGACAATGAGCAGTTCTTC.

CDR3 sequence: CASSQPTGIWAGELFF. The CDR3 DNA sequence: TGTGCCAGCAGCCAACCTACAGGGATATGGGCCGGGGAGCTGTTTTTT. This rearrangement joins TRBV14 to TRBJ2-2, with D perhaps TRBD1 (6 bases). The CDR3 length is 16 residues. Between the trimmed V and J ends, which lost 2 bases and 6 bases, there was a span of 16 bases. CDR1 and CDR2 from the germline V gene are SGHDN and FVKESK.

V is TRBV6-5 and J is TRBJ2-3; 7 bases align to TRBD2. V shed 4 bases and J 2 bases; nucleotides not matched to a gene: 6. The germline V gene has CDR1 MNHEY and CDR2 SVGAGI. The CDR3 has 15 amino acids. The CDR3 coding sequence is TGTGCCAGCAGTTTCAAAGCGGGAATCACAGATACGCAGTATTTT. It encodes CASSFKAGITDTQYF.

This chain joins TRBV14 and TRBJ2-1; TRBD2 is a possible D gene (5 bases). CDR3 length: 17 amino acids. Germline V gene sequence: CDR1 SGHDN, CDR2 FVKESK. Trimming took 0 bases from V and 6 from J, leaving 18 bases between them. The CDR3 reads CASSQDRFWTGVNEQFF. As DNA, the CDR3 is TGTGCCAGCAGCCAAGATCGGTTCTGGACTGGTGTCAATGAGCAGTTCTTC.

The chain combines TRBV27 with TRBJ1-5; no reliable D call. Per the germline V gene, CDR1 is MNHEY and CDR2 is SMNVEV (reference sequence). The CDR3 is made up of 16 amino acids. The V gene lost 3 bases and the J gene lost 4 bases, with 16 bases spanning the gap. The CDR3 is CASSLDGSLWNQPQHF. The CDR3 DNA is TGTGCCAGCAGTTTGGACGGTTCCCTCTGGAATCAGCCCCAGCATTTT.

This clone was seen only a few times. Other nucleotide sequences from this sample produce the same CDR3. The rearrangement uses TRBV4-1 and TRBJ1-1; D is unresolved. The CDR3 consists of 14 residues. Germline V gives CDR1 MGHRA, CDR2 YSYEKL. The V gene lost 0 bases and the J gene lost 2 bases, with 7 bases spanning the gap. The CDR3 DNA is TGCGCCAGCAGCCAAGATCCTGTAAACACTGAAGCTTTCTTT. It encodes CASSQDPVNTEAFF.

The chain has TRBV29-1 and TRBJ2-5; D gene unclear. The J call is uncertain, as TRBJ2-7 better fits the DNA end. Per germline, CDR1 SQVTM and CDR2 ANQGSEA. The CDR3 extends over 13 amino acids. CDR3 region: CSVEDEGPYEQYF. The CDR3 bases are TGCAGCGTTGAGGATGAAGGTCCCTACGAGCAGTACTTC.

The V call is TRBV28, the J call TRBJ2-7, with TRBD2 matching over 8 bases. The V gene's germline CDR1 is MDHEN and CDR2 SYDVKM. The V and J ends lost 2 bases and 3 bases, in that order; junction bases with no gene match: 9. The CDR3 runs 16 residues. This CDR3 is CASSLNRGGGIYEQYF. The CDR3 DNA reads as TGTGCCAGCAGTTTAAACCGGGGGGGTGGTATCTACGAGCAGTACTTC.

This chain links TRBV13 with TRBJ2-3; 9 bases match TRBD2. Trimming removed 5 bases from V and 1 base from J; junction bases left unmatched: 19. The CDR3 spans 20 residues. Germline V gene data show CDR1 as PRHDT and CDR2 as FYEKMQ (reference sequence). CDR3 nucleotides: TGTGCCAGCAGCCACCTCGGGCAGGTTGGAGTAGCGGGGGGCACAGATACGCAGTATTTT. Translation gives CASSHLGQVGVAGGTDTQYF. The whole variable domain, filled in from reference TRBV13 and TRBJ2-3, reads AAGVIQSPRHLIKEKRETATLKCYPIPRHDTVYWYQQGPGQDPQFLISFYEKMQSDKGSIPDRFSAQQFSDYHSELNMSSLELGDSALYFCASSHLGQVGVAGGTDTQYFGPGTRLTVL.

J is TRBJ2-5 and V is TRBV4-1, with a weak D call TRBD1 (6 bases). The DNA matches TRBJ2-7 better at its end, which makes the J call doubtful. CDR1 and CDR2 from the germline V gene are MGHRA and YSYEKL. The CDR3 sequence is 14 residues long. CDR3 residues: CASSREQGSYEQYF. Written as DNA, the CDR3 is TGCGCCAGCAGCCGTGAACAGGGATCCTACGAGCAGTACTTC.